This T cell receptor (beta chain) was identified in a study of blood T cell repertoires in COVID-19. Study at large: PBMCs, B-cell-depleted T cells, or T cells provided the cDNA or gDNA that made up the material.

Looked up from germline, CDR1 is MNHEY and CDR2 is SVGAGI. CDR3 length: 14 amino acids. V lost 5 bases and J lost 5; bases outside the gene matches: 3. In the authors' methods: Estimation of nucleated cell counts relied on the amplification of reference gene primers. This table comes from immunoSEQ multiplex PCR, and its TCRdb copy is limited to in-frame clones, with some not included. V, J and clone size derive from that table, while D and trimming were established from the DNA sequence. This sample has about 68,000 clones, with approximately 85% found just once. This receptor was taken from a man in his forties or fifties with acute or convalescent COVID-19. What was sequenced was peripheral blood. The chain employs TRBV6-5 and TRBJ1-4; 9 bases are shared with TRBD1. The CDR3 spells CASSKTGGNEKLFF. The CDR3 DNA reads TGTGCCAGCAGTAAGACAGGGGGGAATGAAAAACTGTTTTTT.